Presented here are 23 T cell receptor beta chains from one specimen sequenced in a study of cytomegalovirus exposure and HLA in healthy donors. The PCR made use of 60 Vbeta and 13 Jbeta primers. The data were produced by immunoSEQ multiplex PCR, yet TCRdb's version contains in-frame clones alone and is incomplete. This table has 200,000 to 300,000 clones, just under 85% appearing once. Sequencing was done on a sample of PBMCs. Receptor source: a middle-aged woman in good health and CMV-seropositive.

The chain is built from TRBV27 and TRBJ1-5; possibly TRBD1 for D (6 bases). V was shortened by 2 bases and J by 4 bases, with 12 bases between the two germline ends. This CDR3 is 15 amino acids long. The V gene's germline CDR1 is MNHEY and CDR2 SMNVEV (reference sequence). The CDR3 region is CASSLGGDRNQPQHF. CDR3 DNA sequence: TGTGCCAGCAGTTTAGGTGGCGACAGGAATCAGCCCCAGCATTTT.

The chain recombines TRBV28 with TRBJ2-2; D ambiguous. Germline values: CDR1 MDHEN, CDR2 SYDVKM. Trimming pared 6 bases from V and 6 bases from J, leaving 11 bases between. The length of the CDR3 is 13 residues. The CDR3 bases are TGTGCCAGCAGCCTATATAAAGCCGGGGAGCTGTTTTTT. This gives the protein CASSLYKAGELFF. Looking up the rest from reference TRBV28 and TRBJ2-2 gives the full variable domain: DVKVTQSSRYLVKRTGEKVFLECVQDMDHENMFWYRQDPGLGLRLIYFSYDVKMKEKGDIPEGYSVSREKKERFSLILESASTNQTSMYLCASSLYKAGELFFGEGSRLTVL.

The chain has TRBV6-6 and TRBJ1-2; 10 bases fit TRBD1. CDR1 is MNHNY and CDR2 is SVGAGI in the germline V gene (reference sequence). V was clipped by 7 bases and J by 5 bases; unmatched bases: 13. This CDR3 contains 16 residues. The CDR3 DNA reads as TGTGCCAGCAACCGACCTTCGACAGGGGGCGAGTATGGCTACACCTTC. This codes for CASNRPSTGGEYGYTF.

The chain employs TRBV4-1 and TRBJ2-5; D perhaps matches TRBD1 (6 bases). Trimming removed 1 base at V and 4 bases at J, with 13 bases between. The V gene's germline CDR1 is MGHRA and CDR2 YSYEKL. This CDR3 contains 15 residues. The CDR3, as DNA: TGCGCCAGCAGCCAAGCAGCACAGGGTCCAGAGACCCAGTACTTC. The encoded protein is CASSQAAQGPETQYF.

The V and J genes are TRBV6-5 and TRBJ2-5; D is possibly TRBD2 (6 bases). CDR1 and CDR2 (germline): MNHEY, SVGAGI. Trimming shortened V by 1 base and J by 1 base, and 13 bases separated the two germline ends. The CDR3 runs 16 residues. CDR3 region: CASSYWGRDSQETQYF. CDR3 in DNA: TGTGCCAGCAGTTACTGGGGTCGGGACTCCCAAGAGACCCAGTACTTC.

The chain recombines TRBV5-6 with TRBJ2-5, with D possibly matching TRBD1 (5 bases). The DNA end lines up better with TRBJ2-7; the J call may be wrong. CDR1 and CDR2 (germline): SGHDT, YYEEEE. CDR3 length: 13 amino acids. The DNA of the CDR3 is TGTGCCAGCAGCTTGAGGCAGGGCTACGAGCAGTACTTC. As protein: CASSLRQGYEQYF.

The chain couples TRBV6-4 to TRBJ2-3; 11 nucleotides match TRBD2. This CDR3 region has 17 residues. The ends lost 0 bases at V and 0 bases at J; junction bases unmatched: 2. Germline CDR1 MRHNA, CDR2 SNTAGT. Written as DNA, the CDR3 is TGTGCCAGCAGTGACTCGGGGACTAGCGGAAGCACAGATACGCAGTATTTT. Protein product: CASSDSGTSGSTDTQYF.

This clone was observed a single time. This chain connects TRBV27 to TRBJ2-7, with TRBD2 matching over 8 bases. This CDR3 spans 13 amino acids. The trim removed 5 bases at V and 4 bases at J, leaving 4 bases unmatched. Germline assignment: CDR1 MNHEY and CDR2 SMNVEV (reference sequence). In DNA, the CDR3 is TGTGCCAGCAGTCCGGGACTAGGATACGAGCAGTACTTC. Encoded protein: CASSPGLGYEQYF.

The V gene is TRBV5-1, the J gene TRBJ2-1, with TRBD2 matching 7 bases. Germline V gives CDR1 SGHRS, CDR2 YFSETQ. Trimming took 4 bases from V and 4 from J; bases not matched to a gene: 11. This CDR3 has 16 residues. CDR3 protein: CASSPSASGVYNEQFF. Written as DNA, the CDR3 is TGCGCCAGCAGCCCGTCGGCTAGCGGTGTTTACAATGAGCAGTTCTTC. Together with reference TRBV5-1 and TRBJ2-1, the CDR3 gives the full variable domain: KAGVTQTPRYLIKTRGQQVTLSCSPISGHRSVSWYQQTPGQGLQFLFEYFSETQRNKGNFPGRFSGRQFSNSRSEMNVSTLELGDSALYLCASSPSASGVYNEQFFGPGTRLTVL.

The chain joins TRBV21-1 to TRBJ2-3; TRBD2 is the table's D call and was not checked against the DNA. TRBV21-1 is shown as a pseudogene. This CDR3 has 17 amino acids. The CDR3 reads CASSKGLAGGPGDTQYF. The DNA of the CDR3 is TGTGCCAGCAGCAAAGGGCTAGCGGGAGGGCCTGGGGATACGCAGTATTTT.

The V gene is TRBV27, the J gene TRBJ2-7, with 12 positions matching TRBD2. CDR3 length: 19 residues. Trimming cost V 3 bases and J 0 bases; bases outside gene matches: 12. CDR1 and CDR2 from the germline V gene are MNHEY and SMNVEV (reference sequence). The CDR3 region is CASSLARATSGSLSYEQYF. CDR3 DNA: TGTGCCAGCAGTTTGGCAAGGGCGACTAGCGGGAGCCTCTCCTACGAGCAGTACTTC.

The J gene is TRBJ1-2, the V gene TRBV2; TRBD1 aligns across 7 bases. The CDR3 extends over 14 amino acids. V was clipped by 6 bases and J by 6 bases; unmatched bases: 10. In germline, CDR1 is SNHLY, CDR2 FYNNEI. The CDR3 spells CASRTDRVWHGYTF. As DNA, the CDR3 is TGTGCCAGCAGGACCGACAGGGTCTGGCATGGCTACACCTTC.

A few counts support this clone. V gene TRBV30 combines with J gene TRBJ2-3; 10 nucleotides match TRBD2. Germline lookup yields CDR1 GTSNPN and CDR2 SVGIG (reference sequence). This CDR3 has 14 residues. J lost 5 bases, V lost 3 bases, and 5 bases had no gene match. The DNA for the CDR3 is TGTGCCTGGAGCCTAGCGGGAGATGGAGATACGCAGTATTTT. Its translation is CAWSLAGDGDTQYF. The variable domain in full, with the rest retrieved from reference TRBV30 and TRBJ2-3, is SQTIHQWPATLVQPVGSPLSLECTVEGTSNPNLYWYRQAAGRGLQLLFYSVGIGQISSEVPQNLSASRPQDRQFILSSKKLLLSDSGFYLCAWSLAGDGDTQYFGPGTRLTVL.

This clone appeared a single time. The V call is TRBV5-1, the J call TRBJ2-7; D unresolved. With 0 bases removed from V and 3 bases from J, the gap between germline ends came to 7 bases. Germline V CDR1 and CDR2: SGHRS, YFSETQ. The CDR3 runs to 13 residues. In nucleotides, the CDR3 is TGCGCCAGCAGCTTGGCCCCAGGCTACGAGCAGTACTTC. Translated: CASSLAPGYEQYF. Based on the CDR3 plus reference TRBV5-1 and TRBJ2-7, the full variable domain is KAGVTQTPRYLIKTRGQQVTLSCSPISGHRSVSWYQQTPGQGLQFLFEYFSETQRNKGNFPGRFSGRQFSNSRSEMNVSTLELGDSALYLCASSLAPGYEQYFGPGTRLTVT.

This CDR3 reads CASSTGDYGYTF. The CDR3 DNA reads TGCGCCAGCAGTACGGGAGACTATGGCTACACCTTC. This sequence joins TRBV5-1 and TRBJ1-2, with D unresolved. Deletions cut 5 bases from V and 3 bases from J, with 8 bases between. Germline CDR1 and CDR2: SGHRS and YFSETQ. The CDR3 has 12 amino acids.

Remarks on this clone: Other DNA sequences in the same sample also yield this CDR3. The rearrangement links TRBV5-1 to TRBJ2-3; no clear D. CDR1 and CDR2 (germline): SGHRS, YFSETQ. The V and J ends lost 0 bases and 4 bases respectively, with 3 bases between them. The CDR3 spans 12 residues. The CDR3 reads CASSLAADTQYF. CDR3 nucleotide sequence: TGCGCCAGCAGCTTGGCAGCAGATACGCAGTATTTT.

This clone came up once. The chain uses TRBV7-2 and TRBJ2-3; no clear D. The CDR3 extends over 14 amino acids. V was clipped by 0 bases and J by 0 bases, with 4 bases between them. Germline V lookup: CDR1 SGHTA, CDR2 FQGNSA. The CDR3 reads CASSLAGSTDTQYF. CDR3 nucleotides: TGTGCCAGCAGCTTAGCGGGCAGCACAGATACGCAGTATTTT.

The rearrangement uses TRBV2 and TRBJ1-6; 8 bases are shared with TRBD1. Germline CDR1 is SNHLY and CDR2 is FYNNEI. The ends lost 7 bases at V and 14 bases at J; junction bases unmatched: 13. This CDR3 comprises 14 residues. The CDR3 DNA reads TGTGCCAGCACCATATCACGGACAGGGTCCACCCTCCACTTT. Its protein is CASTISRTGSTLHF.

Only a few counts were recorded for this clone. The CDR3 DNA is TGTGCCAGCAGCTTAAGAAGGGGGACAAATAATTCACCCCTCCACTTT. Its protein is CASSLRRGTNNSPLHF. This rearrangement joins TRBV7-2 to TRBJ1-6; weak D call: TRBD1 (6 bases). This CDR3 contains 16 residues. Germline-derived CDR1 and CDR2 are SGHTA and FQGNSA. Trimming shortened V by 2 bases and J by 5 bases, and 13 bases separated the two germline ends. The full variable domain, completed using reference TRBV7-2 and TRBJ1-6, is GAGVSQSPSNKVTEKGKDVELRCDPISGHTALYWYRQSLGQGLEFLIYFQGNSAPDKSGLPSDRFSAERTGGSVSTLTIQRTQQEDSAVYLCASSLRRGTNNSPLHFGNGTRLTVT.

CDR3 protein: CASWIPGTGSSYEQYF. CDR3 bases: TGTGCCAGCTGGATTCCCGGGACAGGGAGCTCCTACGAGCAGTACTTC. The genes are TRBV27 and TRBJ2-7; 9 positions agree with TRBD1. CDR1 is MNHEY, CDR2 SMNVEV, per germline (reference sequence). Trimming took 8 bases from V and 0 from J; bases not matched to a gene: 11. This CDR3 is 16 amino acids long.

The gene calls are TRBV11-3 and TRBJ2-1; a possible D gene is TRBD2 (6 bases). Germline V gene sequence: CDR1 SGHNT, CDR2 YENEEA. The ends were cut back, 3 bases at V and 10 bases at J, with 19 bases in the middle. The CDR3 is 15 amino acids. CDR3 loop: CASSFLAMSSREQFF. CDR3 coding DNA: TGTGCCAGCAGCTTTCTAGCGATGAGCTCAAGGGAGCAGTTCTTC.

The chain recombines TRBV30 with TRBJ1-3; tentatively, D is TRBD1 (6 bases). This CDR3 is 14 amino acids long. Germline-derived CDR1 and CDR2 are GTSNPN and SVGIG (reference sequence). The V and J ends lost 4 bases and 2 bases respectively, with 12 bases between them. CDR3 sequence (DNA): TGTGCCTGGACTCAGGGGAGCGCTGGAAACACCATATATTTT. Protein: CAWTQGSAGNTIYF.

The genes are TRBV19 and TRBJ2-2, with TRBD1 matching over 11 bases. The germline V gene encodes CDR1 LNHDA and CDR2 SQIVND (reference sequence). V lost 9 bases, J lost 8 bases, and 11 bases stayed unmatched. CDR3 length: 15 amino acids. The CDR3, as DNA: TGTGCCAGCCAGTTCACCGGACAGGGGGCTGGGGAGCTGTTTTTT. Translating it yields CASQFTGQGAGELFF.